Sequencing of this TCR beta chain was carried out in a study of CD8+ T cells in alopecia areata. Regarding the study as a whole: For lesional scalp, especially alopecia totalis/universalis, clonality was higher than in normal scalp. Besides other cells, scalp samples also yield sequences of resident alphabeta T cells from normal skin.

Reverse transcribed after extraction, RNA yielded cDNA as the sequencing template. The data were produced by immunoSEQ multiplex PCR, yet TCRdb's version contains in-frame clones alone and is incomplete. The profile shows around 150,000 clones, about 54% of them singletons. Germline CDR1 is LNHDA and CDR2 is SQIVND (reference sequence). The CDR3 runs to 12 residues. V was cut by 3 bases and J by 8 bases, with 10 bases left in between. Turning to this clone: The antigen is unknown.

The sequencing sample was made of CD4+ T cells sorted from blood. V and J are TRBV19 and TRBJ2-5; no clear D gene. The source is a human donor in good health. CDR3 loop: CASSMVAATQYF. The CDR3 coding sequence is TGTGCCAGTAGTATGGTCGCGGCAACCCAGTACTTC.